This TCR beta chain was identified during a study of shared clonotypes between healthy human individuals. TCRdb's table, derived via immunoSEQ multiplex PCR, lists solely in-frame clones and lacks some. The sample lists 2,500,000 or so clones, less than 95% occurring once. Looked up from germline, CDR1 is SNHLY and CDR2 is FYNNEI. With 6 bases removed from V and 6 bases from J, the gap between germline ends came to 23 bases. This CDR3 has 16 residues. Sample: naive CD4+ T cells from PBMCs. The subset is: CD45RA+ positively selected. The sequence was collected from a man aged 18 to 29 in good health. Some clones in this sample may be carry-over from other donors' samples. J is TRBJ1-1 and V is TRBV2, with a tentative D call TRBD1 (5 bases). The CDR3 DNA is TGTGCCAGCAGCCACCCAATGGACGGGGGTCTTGCTGAAGCTTTCTTT. It codes for CASSHPMDGGLAEAFF.